This T cell receptor beta chain was obtained from a study of identical twins. Study conclusions and caveats: Recombination models fit unrelated individuals' TCR alpha sharing but underestimated twins'.

In the case of this clonotype: Its antigen is not known.

The CDR3 spans 13 residues. Germline values: CDR1 SGHTA, CDR2 FQGNSA. V was pared by 1 base and J by 6 bases, with 10 bases between. MiXCR was run by TCRdb on the 5' RACE reads, yielding one entry per CDR3 protein. Among roughly 570,000 distinct CDR3 sequences listed, 7.5% to 10% were seen once. Separately, the same data were catalogued under a study of yellow fever vaccine responses in identical twins.

Input material: PBMCs. V and J are TRBV7-2 and TRBJ2-7, with D maybe TRBD2 (5 bases). The TCR originated in a woman younger than 35 in good health. CDR3 loop: CASSLDRGSEQYF. DNA for the CDR3: TGTGCCAGCAGCTTAGACCGGGGATCCGAGCAGTACTTC. The complete variable domain, with remaining parts taken from reference TRBV7-2 and TRBJ2-7, reads GAGVSQSPSNKVTEKGKDVELRCDPISGHTALYWYRQSLGQGLEFLIYFQGNSAPDKSGLPSDRFSAERTGGSVSTLTIQRTQQEDSAVYLCASSLDRGSEQYFGPGTRLTVT.